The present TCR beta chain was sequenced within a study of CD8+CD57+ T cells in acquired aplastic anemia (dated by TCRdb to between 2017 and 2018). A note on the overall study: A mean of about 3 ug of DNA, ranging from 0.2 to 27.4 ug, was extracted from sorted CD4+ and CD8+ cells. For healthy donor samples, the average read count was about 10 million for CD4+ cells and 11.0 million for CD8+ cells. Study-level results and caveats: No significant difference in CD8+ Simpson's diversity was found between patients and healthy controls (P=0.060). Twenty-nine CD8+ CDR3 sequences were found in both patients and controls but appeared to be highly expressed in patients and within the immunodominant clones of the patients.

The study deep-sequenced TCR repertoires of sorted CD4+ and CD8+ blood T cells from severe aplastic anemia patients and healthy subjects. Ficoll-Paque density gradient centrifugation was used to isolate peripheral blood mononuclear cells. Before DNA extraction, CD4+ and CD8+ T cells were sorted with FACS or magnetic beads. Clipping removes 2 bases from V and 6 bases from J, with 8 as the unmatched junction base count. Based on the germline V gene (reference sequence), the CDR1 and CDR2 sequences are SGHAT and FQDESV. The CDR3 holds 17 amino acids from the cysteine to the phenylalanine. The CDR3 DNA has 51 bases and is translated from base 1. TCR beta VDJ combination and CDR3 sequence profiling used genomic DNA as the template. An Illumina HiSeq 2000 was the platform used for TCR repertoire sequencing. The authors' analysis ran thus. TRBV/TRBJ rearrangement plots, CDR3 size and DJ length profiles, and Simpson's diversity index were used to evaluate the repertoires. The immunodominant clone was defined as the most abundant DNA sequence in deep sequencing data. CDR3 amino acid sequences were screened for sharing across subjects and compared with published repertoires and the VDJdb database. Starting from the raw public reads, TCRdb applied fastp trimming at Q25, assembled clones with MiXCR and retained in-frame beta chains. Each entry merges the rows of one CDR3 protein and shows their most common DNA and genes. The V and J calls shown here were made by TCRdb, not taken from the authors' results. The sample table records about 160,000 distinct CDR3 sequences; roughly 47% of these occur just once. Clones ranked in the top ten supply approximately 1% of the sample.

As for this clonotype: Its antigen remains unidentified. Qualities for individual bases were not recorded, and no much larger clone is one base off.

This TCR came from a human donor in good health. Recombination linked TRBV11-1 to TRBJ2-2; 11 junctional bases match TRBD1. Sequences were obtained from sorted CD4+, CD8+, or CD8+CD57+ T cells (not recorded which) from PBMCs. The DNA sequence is TGTGCCAGCAGCTTAACGATTTGGACAGGGGGCGCCGGGGAGCTGTTTTTT. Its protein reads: CASSLTIWTGGAGELFF.